These 22 T cell receptor beta chains were sequenced from one sample in a study of immune characterization of retroperitoneal liposarcoma (dated by TCRdb to the late 2010s). Libraries were made using PCR. TCRdb names NextSeq 500 as the instrument used. The raw public reads went through TCRdb reprocessing: fastp at Q25, MiXCR clone calling, in-frame beta chains kept. Each CDR3 protein appears once, grouped with its most common genes and DNA. In this sample the table shows more than 6,500 distinct CDR3 sequences, around 40% of which occur a single time. 8.5% to 12% of the sample rests with the top ten. Material for sequencing was tumor tissue. All receptors derive from a male donor with retroperitoneal liposarcoma.

This clonotype was seen a few times. The genes are TRBV7-6 and TRBJ2-1; D tentatively fits TRBD1 or TRBD2 (5 bases each). Deletions cut 1 base from V and 3 bases from J, with 13 bases between. This CDR3 is 16 amino acids long. Per germline, CDR1 SGHVS and CDR2 FNYEAQ. CDR3 loop: CASSLVPGAHYNEQFF. The CDR3 bases are TGTGCCAGCAGCTTAGTCCCCGGGGCACACTACAATGAGCAGTTCTTC.

V gene TRBV7-8 combines with J gene TRBJ2-4, with a weak D call TRBD2 (5 bases). The CDR3 runs to 17 residues. Deletions cut 3 bases from V and 13 bases from J, with 28 bases between. Per the germline V gene, CDR1 is SGHVS and CDR2 is FQNEAQ. CDR3 sequence (DNA): TGTGCCAGCAGCTTCCCTCGAAAGGGAGCCACCTACAATGAGCAGTACTTC. This encodes CASSFPRKGATYNEQYF.

This clonotype turned up a few times. The J gene is TRBJ2-2, the V gene TRBV7-8, with TRBD1 matching over 10 bases. The germline CDR1 and CDR2 sequences are SGHVS and FQNEAQ. The CDR3 loop spans 15 amino acids. V gave up 6 bases and J gave up 1 base; unmatched junction bases: 2. CDR3 sequence (DNA): TGTGCCAGCAGAGGGGACAGGGGGAACACCGGGGAGCTGTTTTTT. Translated: CASRGDRGNTGELFF.

J is TRBJ2-1 and V is TRBV7-2; 11 bases are shared with TRBD2. Trimming removed 5 bases from V and 7 bases from J; junction bases left unmatched: 7. The CDR3 has 15 residues. Germline V gene data show CDR1 as SGHTA and CDR2 as FQGNSA. CDR3 DNA: TGTGCCAGCAGCACATCTAGCGGGGGGAGAAATGAGCAGTTCTTC. The encoded protein is CASSTSSGGRNEQFF.

This clonotype appeared a few times. This chain connects TRBV6-1 to TRBJ2-1, with 9 bases identical to TRBD1. The V gene end was trimmed by 4 bases and the J gene end by 10 bases; junction bases not matched to a gene: 8. The CDR3 contains 14 residues. Germline loops: CDR1 MNHNS, CDR2 SASEGT. CDR3: CASSVRDRVYEQFF. DNA of the CDR3: TGTGCCAGCAGTGTAAGGGACAGGGTCTACGAGCAGTTCTTC.

The rearrangement links TRBV6-5 to TRBJ2-7, with 8 bases fitting TRBD2. From germline, CDR1 is MNHEY and CDR2 SVGAGI. V shed 2 bases, J shed 3 bases, and the junction held 18 bases outside the gene matches. The CDR3 covers 19 residues. The CDR3 coding sequence is TGTGCCAGCAGTTACACCCCCGCATCCACTAGCGGTTCCCGCTACGAGCAGTACTTC. Amino acids: CASSYTPASTSGSRYEQYF.

V is TRBV11-3 and J is TRBJ2-3; either TRBD1 or TRBD2 may fit D (6 bases each). Gene TRBJ2-5 matches the end of the DNA better, so the J call may be wrong. CDR1 is SGHNT and CDR2 is YENEEA in the germline V gene. The CDR3 totals 13 residues. In DNA, the CDR3 is TGTGCCAGCACACAGGAGGGGGTAGAGACCCAGTACTTC. This sequence encodes CASTQEGVETQYF.

The chain uses TRBV27 and TRBJ2-3; D perhaps matches TRBD2 (6 bases). The V gene lost 6 bases and the J gene lost 2 bases, with 15 bases spanning the gap. The CDR3 totals 15 residues. Per the germline V gene, CDR1 is MNHEY and CDR2 is SMNVEV (reference sequence). The CDR3 bases are TGTGCCAGCAGGCAGCGGGTAGGACTCACAGATACGCAGTATTTT. Residues: CASRQRVGLTDTQYF.

This clonotype was seen a single time. CDR3 residues: CASSAAAGPTYNEQFF. CDR3 coding DNA: TGCGCCAGCAGCGCCGCAGCGGGGCCTACCTACAATGAGCAGTTCTTC. The chain couples TRBV10-2 to TRBJ2-1; TRBD2 matches at 7 bases. Germline values: CDR1 WSHSY, CDR2 SAAADI. Trimming removed 6 bases from V and 2 bases from J; junction bases left unmatched: 10. This CDR3 contains 16 residues.

The chain couples TRBV9 to TRBJ2-6; D is unresolved. In germline, CDR1 is SGDLS, CDR2 YYNGEE. The CDR3 runs 15 residues. V dropped 0 bases and J dropped 3 bases, with 7 bases sitting between them. The CDR3 DNA reads TGTGCCAGCAGCGTAGCGGGCGGTGGGGCCAACGTCCTGACTTTC. Translated, it gives CASSVAGGGANVLTF.

The chain is built from TRBV6-1 and TRBJ2-4, with TRBD2 identical over 9 bases. V lost 2 bases to trimming and J lost 1 base; unmatched junction nucleotides: 12. Germline CDR1 reads MNHNS; CDR2 reads SASEGT. This CDR3 is built from 19 residues. CDR3 sequence reads: CASSEFLGWAGGAKNIQYF. CDR3 nucleotide sequence: TGTGCCAGCAGTGAATTTCTGGGCTGGGCGGGAGGGGCCAAAAACATTCAGTACTTC.

V is TRBV7-8 and J is TRBJ2-5; 11 nucleotides align to TRBD2. The J call may be in error: the DNA end matches TRBJ2-7 better. There are 16 residues in the CDR3. Germline V gene sequence: CDR1 SGHVS, CDR2 FQNEAQ. For the CDR3, the DNA is TGTGCCAGCAGCTTAGCGGCTAGCGGGGGGATCTACGAGCAGTACTTC. This encodes CASSLAASGGIYEQYF.

This clonotype was counted a few times. The gene calls are TRBV6-1 and TRBJ2-5, with 10 positions matching TRBD1. The V and J ends lost 3 bases and 5 bases, in that order; junction bases with no gene match: 6. Per the germline V gene, CDR1 is MNHNS and CDR2 is SASEGT. The CDR3 has 15 amino acids. CDR3 residues: CASSDLTGGTETQYF. CDR3 coding DNA: TGTGCCAGCAGTGATCTGACAGGGGGCACTGAGACCCAGTACTTC.

The rearrangement links TRBV7-2 to TRBJ1-4, with no clear D. CDR3 length: 14 amino acids. The V gene lost 3 bases and the J gene lost 5 bases, with 10 bases spanning the gap. CDR1 and CDR2 from the germline V gene are SGHTA and FQGNSA. The CDR3 nucleotides are TGTGCCAGCAGCTTGGACCGCTCAAATGAAAAACTGTTTTTT. This sequence encodes CASSLDRSNEKLFF.

Judged by abundance, this clonotype is medium-sized (0.01 to 0.1%). The V call is TRBV7-2, the J call TRBJ2-1, with 7 bases aligning to TRBD2. Germline V gives CDR1 SGHTA, CDR2 FQGNSA. J was trimmed by 13 bases and V by 1 base; bases with no gene match: 16. The length of the CDR3 is 16 residues. The CDR3 coding sequence is TGTGCCAGCAGCTTAGGTGGTAGCGGGTCTCAAGAGACCCAGTTCTTC. This codes for CASSLGGSGSQETQFF.

The chain links TRBV10-3 to TRBJ2-1; unclear D gene. The ends were cut back, 4 bases at V and 2 bases at J, with 12 bases in the middle. Germline values: CDR1 ENHRY, CDR2 SYGVKD. The CDR3 runs to 15 residues. The CDR3 sequence: CAISGYSGTYNEQFF. Written as DNA, the CDR3 is TGTGCCATCAGTGGGTACAGTGGGACCTACAATGAGCAGTTCTTC.

The chain's CDR3 is CASSLVPGEQYF. The CDR3 DNA follows: TGTGCCAGCAGTTTAGTGCCGGGGGAGCAGTACTTC. This chain uses TRBV12-3 or TRBV12-4 with TRBJ2-1; the D gene is possibly TRBD2 (5 bases). The closer fit of TRBJ2-7 to the DNA end suggests the J call may be wrong. The CDR3 has 12 residues.

This clonotype was picked up many times. The V and J genes are TRBV6-1 and TRBJ2-5, with a weak D call TRBD1 (5 bases). Germline CDR1 and CDR2: MNHNS and SASEGT. The CDR3 runs to 12 residues. CDR3 amino acids: CVSGPGQETQYF. The CDR3 DNA reads as TGTGTCTCTGGGCCAGGGCAAGAGACCCAGTACTTC.

The chain links TRBV7-2 to TRBJ2-3; perhaps D is TRBD1 or TRBD2 (5 bases each). The J call may be mistaken, given a closer DNA end match to TRBJ2-5. CDR1 is SGHTA and CDR2 is FQGNSA in the germline V gene. The CDR3 runs to 16 residues. Here the CDR3 reads CASSFQGTSRAETQYF. CDR3 in DNA: TGTGCCAGCAGCTTCCAGGGCACTAGTCGGGCGGAGACCCAGTACTTC.

Many counts were recorded for this clonotype. This rearrangement joins TRBV7-2 to TRBJ2-2; D unresolved. Germline-derived CDR1 and CDR2 are SGHTA and FQGNSA. V was cut by 1 base and J by 5 bases, with 5 bases left in between. The CDR3 extends over 13 amino acids. CDR3 protein: CASSLGRTGELFF. The CDR3 DNA sequence: TGTGCCAGCAGCTTAGGCCGGACCGGGGAGCTGTTTTTT.

V gene TRBV6-5 combines with J gene TRBJ2-1; 10 nucleotides match TRBD1. The J call could be wrong; TRBJ2-5 is a better fit for the DNA end. The CDR3 loop spans 16 amino acids. Germline V gene data show CDR1 as MNHEY and CDR2 as SVGAGI. Here the CDR3 DNA reads TGTGCCAGCAGTGAATCGGGGACAGGGGTCCAAGAGACCCAGTACTTC. It is translated as CASSESGTGVQETQYF.

This clonotype was detected only a few times. The V gene is TRBV7-6, the J gene TRBJ2-3; D not resolved. The germline V gene has CDR1 SGHVS and CDR2 FNYEAQ. The CDR3 sequence is 13 residues long. V was trimmed by 0 bases and J by 6 bases, leaving 7 bases between them. The CDR3: CASSLAALDTQYF. CDR3 nucleotide sequence: TGTGCCAGCAGCTTAGCGGCCCTGGATACGCAGTATTTT. Drawing the rest from reference TRBV7-6 and TRBJ2-3, the complete variable domain is GAGVSQSPRYKVTKRGQDVALRCDPISGHVSLYWYRQALGQGPEFLTYFNYEAQQDKSGLPNDRFSAERPEGSISTLTIQRTEQRDSAMYRCASSLAALDTQYFGPGTRLTVL.